What follows are 18 T cell receptor beta chains derived from one specimen sequenced in a study of Graves' ophthalmopathy and Graves' hyperthyroidism. As the template, RNA transcripts were used to amplify TCR beta CDR3 regions. RT-PCR in the first round used HTBI primers; a second-round multiplex PCR followed. TCRdb redid the calling of the multiplex PCR reads with MiXCR, one entry per CDR3 protein. The data contain about 220,000 distinct CDR3 sequences, about 22% of them singletons. Material for sequencing was peripheral blood. The receptors were sampled from a woman in her forties or fifties with Graves' ophthalmopathy.

This clonotype was picked up many times. This rearrangement joins TRBV12-5 to TRBJ1-3; D remains ambiguous. CDR1 and CDR2 (germline): LGHNT, FRNRAP. Between the trimmed V and J ends, which lost 6 bases and 0 bases, there was a span of 15 bases. The CDR3 covers 16 residues. CDR3 loop: CASGRALGSSGNTIYF. DNA of the CDR3: TGTGCTAGTGGGCGGGCTCTCGGGAGCTCTGGAAACACCATATATTTT. Based on the CDR3 plus reference TRBV12-5 and TRBJ1-3, the full variable domain is DARVTQTPRHKVTEMGQEVTMRCQPILGHNTVFWYRQTMMQGLELLAYFRNRAPLDDSGMPKDRFSAEMPDATLATLKIQPSEPRDSAVYFCASGRALGSSGNTIYFGEGSWLTVV.

In DNA form, the CDR3 reads TGCAGTGCCTATAGCGCTCAAGAGACCCAGTACTTC. Its translation: CSAYSAQETQYF. V is TRBV20-1 and J is TRBJ2-5; TRBD2 might be the D (5 bases). The ends were cut back, 6 bases at V and 2 bases at J, with 10 bases in the middle. The germline CDR1 and CDR2 sequences are DFQATT and SNEGSKA (reference sequence). This CDR3 is 12 amino acids long.

The sample holds many counts of this clonotype. The chain employs TRBV20-1 and TRBJ2-5; D remains unclear. V lost 0 bases and J 0 bases, leaving 11 bases between the germline ends. This CDR3 has 15 residues. From germline, CDR1 is DFQATT and CDR2 SNEGSKA (reference sequence). The CDR3 coding sequence is TGCAGTGCTAGAGATGGGTTGGCCCACCAAGAGACCCAGTACTTC. It translates to CSARDGLAHQETQYF.

There are many counts of this clonotype. The chain is built from TRBV10-3 and TRBJ1-3, with D perhaps TRBD1 (5 bases). Germline V gene lookup returns CDR1 ENHRY and CDR2 SYGVKD. V shed 6 bases and J shed 0 bases, with 12 bases lying between them. This CDR3 has 15 residues. The CDR3, as DNA: TGTGCCATCAGGCCAGGGATGAACTCTGGAAACACCATATATTTT. Encoded protein: CAIRPGMNSGNTIYF.

The V and J genes are TRBV6-1 and TRBJ2-5; maybe TRBD1 (6 bases). Germline CDR1 reads MNHNS; CDR2 reads SASEGT. With 6 bases removed from V and 3 bases from J, the gap between germline ends came to 20 bases. The CDR3 contains 16 residues. CDR3 sequence: CASSQPDRWGKETQYF. The CDR3 DNA sequence: TGTGCCAGCAGCCAACCTGACAGGTGGGGGAAAGAGACCCAGTACTTC.

This clonotype was found many times. The chain is built from TRBV6-1 and TRBJ2-7; D tentatively fits TRBD1 or TRBD2 (5 bases each). Germline CDR1 reads MNHNS; CDR2 reads SASEGT. V was cut by 3 bases and J by 2 bases, with 8 bases left in between. This CDR3 comprises 13 residues. The CDR3 nucleotides read TGTGCCAGCAGTGAGGGACCGACCTACGAGCAGTACTTC. Encoded protein: CASSEGPTYEQYF.

This clonotype was seen ten or more times. Here the CDR3 reads CASSEVGVPNQPQHF. The CDR3 DNA is TGTGCCAGCAGTGAAGTAGGGGTCCCAAATCAGCCCCAGCATTTT. J is TRBJ1-5 and V is TRBV2; weak D call: TRBD1 (5 bases). This CDR3 contains 15 residues. Trimming cost V 1 base and J 4 bases, with 11 bases left between them. Per germline, CDR1 SNHLY and CDR2 FYNNEI.

At least ten counts were recorded for this clonotype. This rearrangement joins TRBV11-2 to TRBJ1-5; no firm D call. Germline-derived CDR1 and CDR2 are SGHAT and FQNNGV. Trimming removed 3 bases at V and 0 bases at J, with 3 bases between. The CDR3 is 13 residues long. In DNA, the CDR3 is TGTGCCAGCAGCTTGGTTAGCAATCAGCCCCAGCATTTT. This codes for CASSLVSNQPQHF.

This clonotype was counted at least ten times. The chain recombines TRBV12-3 or TRBV12-4 with TRBJ1-2; possible D gene TRBD1, 5 bases. Trimming cost V 3 bases and J 4 bases, with 33 bases left between them. This CDR3 contains 21 residues. The CDR3 DNA reads as TGTGCCAGCAGTTTGGCACCCCTAACTAGAAAGCTCCTCCGGGGGAGCTATGGCTACACCTTC. The encoded protein is CASSLAPLTRKLLRGSYGYTF.

The sample holds many counts of this clonotype. The CDR3, as DNA: TGTGCCAGCAGTCCCTGGACAGAAGGATCACCCCTCCACTTT. Translation gives CASSPWTEGSPLHF. The rearrangement uses TRBV6-5 and TRBJ1-6; D may be TRBD1 (6 bases). The CDR3 consists of 14 residues. V gave up 5 bases and J gave up 10 bases, with 15 bases separating them. Per germline, CDR1 MNHEY and CDR2 SVGAGI.

This clonotype was picked up many times. The chain carries TRBV24-1 and TRBJ1-1, with 7 positions matching TRBD1. Germline CDR1 KGHDR, CDR2 SFDVKD. The CDR3 has 12 amino acids. V was clipped by 5 bases and J by 10 bases; unmatched bases: 6. CDR3 protein: CATSALTGRAFF. The CDR3 coding sequence is TGTGCCACCAGTGCCCTGACAGGGAGAGCTTTCTTT.

Ten or more counts support this clonotype. The chain carries TRBV14 and TRBJ2-7, with D perhaps TRBD2 (6 bases). This CDR3 has 15 residues. The germline V gene has CDR1 SGHDN and CDR2 FVKESK. V was cut by 4 bases and J by 5 bases, with 18 bases left in between. In nucleotides, the CDR3 is TGTGCCAGCAGCCGTTTCTGGGAGGCGGGTCACGAGCAGTACTTC. Its protein is CASSRFWEAGHEQYF.

This clonotype appeared many times. At one end the junction does not follow the germline gene, possibly because of a read error. The J gene is TRBJ2-5, the V gene TRBV7-7; possibly TRBD1 for D (5 bases). The CDR3 runs 13 residues. CDR1 and CDR2 from the germline V gene are SSHAT and FNYEAQ (reference sequence). The CDR3 region is CASSLGVRETQYF. Here the CDR3 DNA reads TGTGCTAGCAGCTTAGGGGTCCGCGAGACCCAGTACTTC.

This chain connects TRBV5-1 to TRBJ2-7; no clear D gene. Germline CDR1 and CDR2: SGHRS and YFSETQ. V shed 4 bases and J shed 1 base, with 15 bases lying between them. CDR3 length: 15 amino acids. The CDR3 nucleotides are TGCGCCAGCAGCCCGGTTCGAATGGGGTCCTACGAGCAGTACTTC. The encoded protein is CASSPVRMGSYEQYF.

V gene TRBV5-1 combines with J gene TRBJ2-5; weak D call: TRBD2 (5 bases). Trimming took off 1 base at V and 4 bases at J, with 17 bases between the two ends. Germline V gives CDR1 SGHRS, CDR2 YFSETQ. The CDR3 is 16 residues long. CDR3 sequence: CASSLIPTGFVETQYF. DNA for the CDR3: TGCGCCAGCAGCTTGATTCCAACGGGATTTGTAGAGACCCAGTACTTC.

This clonotype occurred many times. The chain links TRBV20-1 to TRBJ1-5, with a possible D match to TRBD1 (6 bases). CDR3 length: 13 amino acids. V lost 6 bases and J 1 base, leaving 10 bases between the germline ends. Germline CDR1 is DFQATT and CDR2 is SNEGSKA (reference sequence). CDR3 protein: CSAPQGSNQPQHF. In nucleotides, the CDR3 is TGCAGTGCCCCTCAGGGGAGCAATCAGCCCCAGCATTTT.

This clonotype was counted many times. This chain joins TRBV13 and TRBJ2-5, with TRBD1 identical over 8 bases. Germline loops: CDR1 PRHDT, CDR2 FYEKMQ (reference sequence). The V segment lost 5 bases and the J segment 9 bases; nucleotides outside the gene matches: 8. The CDR3 runs to 13 residues. The CDR3, as DNA: TGTGCCAGCAGCGCCGACAGGGGAGGTCCCCAGTACTTC. It yields the protein CASSADRGGPQYF.

This clonotype was observed at least ten times. V is TRBV28 and J is TRBJ2-5; the D gene is possibly TRBD2 (6 bases). V was shortened by 5 bases and J by 1 base, with 17 bases between the two germline ends. Germline CDR1 MDHEN, CDR2 SYDVKM. The CDR3 is 16 residues long. The CDR3 region is CASSPLSWRAQETQYF. The CDR3 DNA reads TGTGCCAGCAGTCCTCTTAGCTGGAGGGCCCAAGAGACCCAGTACTTC.